These 32 T cell receptor beta chains originate from one sample sequenced in a study of OX40 agonist ivuxolimab in advanced cancers. Repertoires were generated with immunoSEQ multiplex PCR, while TCRdb's copy carries only in-frame clones and drops some. The sample holds nearly 45,000 clones, more than 70% seen once. The source material was CD4+ or CD8+ T cells sorted from blood, sampled in a trial of the OX40 agonist ivuxolimab. These receptors were collected from an adult with an advanced solid tumor such as melanoma, head and neck, liver or kidney cancer.

The chain combines TRBV9 with TRBJ1-2; D perhaps matches TRBD1 (6 bases). Germline assignment: CDR1 SGDLS and CDR2 YYNGEE. Trimming pared 0 bases from V and 8 bases from J, leaving 11 bases between. The CDR3 covers 13 residues. CDR3 in amino acids: CASSVVQGWGYTF. The DNA of the CDR3 is TGTGCCAGCAGCGTAGTGCAGGGGTGGGGCTACACCTTC.

This clone appeared once. This chain uses TRBV12-5 with TRBJ2-7; 9 bases map to TRBD2. This CDR3 has 15 residues. Germline V gene sequence: CDR1 LGHNT, CDR2 FRNRAP. After removal of 5 bases from V and 2 bases from J, the junction contained 7 bases not matched to a gene. In DNA form, the CDR3 reads TGTGCTAGTGGTGAAAGGGCTAGCGGGACCTACGAGCAGTACTTC. It codes for CASGERASGTYEQYF.

The CDR3 reads CASSQSGTNSEQFF. Written as DNA, the CDR3 is TGTGCCAGCAGCCAATCCGGGACTAACTCTGAGCAGTTCTTC. V gene TRBV14 combines with J gene TRBJ2-1; 7 positions match TRBD2. This CDR3 has 14 residues. Germline V gene lookup returns CDR1 SGHDN and CDR2 FVKESK. V was pared by 2 bases and J by 9 bases, with 7 bases of the junction left unmatched.

The CDR3 DNA reads TGTGCCAGCAGCTTTAGGTTCCAAGAGACCCAGTACTTC. Encoded protein: CASSFRFQETQYF. The chain recombines TRBV13 with TRBJ2-5; D is uncertain. CDR3 length: 13 amino acids. Germline-derived CDR1 and CDR2 are PRHDT and FYEKMQ (reference sequence). Trimming stripped 3 bases from V and 1 base from J, with 6 bases between.

The sample holds a few counts of this clone. V usage is TRBV28 and J usage is TRBJ1-5, with TRBD1 as a possible D gene (6 bases). CDR3 size: 18 residues. V lost 4 bases, J lost 0 bases, and 19 bases lay in between. Germline CDR1 is MDHEN and CDR2 is SYDVKM. Here the CDR3 DNA reads TGTGCCAGCAGTTCCAACAGGGAACGGGAGTATAGCAATCAGCCCCAGCATTTT. Protein sequence: CASSSNREREYSNQPQHF. The full variable domain, in which reference TRBV28 and TRBJ1-5 provide the parts outside the CDR3, is DVKVTQSSRYLVKRTGEKVFLECVQDMDHENMFWYRQDPGLGLRLIYFSYDVKMKEKGDIPEGYSVSREKKERFSLILESASTNQTSMYLCASSSNREREYSNQPQHFGDGTRLSIL.

The rearrangement uses TRBV11-2 and TRBJ2-3; D call uncertain. V lost 6 bases and J 3 bases, leaving 4 bases between the germline ends. Germline V CDR1 and CDR2: SGHAT, FQNNGV. The CDR3 is 11 amino acids. CDR3 sequence (DNA): TGTGCCAGCAGACCAACAGATACGCAGTATTTT. This encodes CASRPTDTQYF.

This rearrangement joins TRBV7-7 to TRBJ2-5, with 14 bases matching TRBD2. V trimming: 5 bases; J trimming: 4 bases; junction bases outside the gene matches: 9. Germline V gene lookup returns CDR1 SSHAT and CDR2 FNYEAQ (reference sequence). The CDR3 has 17 amino acids. DNA for the CDR3: TGTGCCAGCAGCAAACGACCCGGGACTAGCGGGAGAGAGACCCAGTACTTC. Its protein product is CASSKRPGTSGRETQYF.

This chain joins TRBV6-5 and TRBJ2-1; TRBD2 matches at 9 bases. Germline CDR1 MNHEY, CDR2 SVGAGI. The CDR3 extends over 15 amino acids. V was clipped by 6 bases and J by 6 bases; unmatched bases: 9. CDR3 amino acids: CASSPGLAKGNEQFF. CDR3 in DNA: TGTGCCAGCAGCCCTGGACTAGCGAAGGGCAATGAGCAGTTCTTC.

This chain links TRBV6-5 with TRBJ2-7; TRBD2 aligns across 8 bases. This CDR3 contains 11 residues. With V trimmed by 7 bases and J by 7 bases, 3 bases remained unmatched. The germline CDR1 and CDR2 sequences are MNHEY and SVGAGI. CDR3 nucleotide sequence: TGTGCCAGCATTAGCGGGAATGAGCAGTACTTC. Translating it yields CASISGNEQYF.

Written as DNA, the CDR3 is TGTGCCACCAGCAGGGGGAGTGGGACAGGGTACGAGCAGTACTTC. The encoded protein is CATSRGSGTGYEQYF. The chain recombines TRBV15 with TRBJ2-7; 9 nucleotides agree with TRBD1. The length of the CDR3 is 15 residues. Per germline, CDR1 LNHNV and CDR2 YYDKDF (reference sequence). V lost 3 bases, J lost 4 bases, and 7 bases stayed unmatched.

This clone turned up a few times. V is TRBV15 and J is TRBJ1-2; D ambiguous. The CDR3 runs 15 residues. The germline V gene encodes CDR1 LNHNV and CDR2 YYDKDF (reference sequence). V gave up 0 bases and J gave up 6 bases, with 14 bases separating them. The CDR3 protein is CATSRDLGYGNGYTF. The CDR3 DNA is TGTGCCACCAGCAGAGATTTAGGTTACGGGAATGGCTACACCTTC.

This clone showed up just once. The chain is built from TRBV9 and TRBJ2-3; maybe TRBD2 (6 bases). There are 15 residues in the CDR3. The V gene lost 3 bases and the J gene lost 2 bases, with 13 bases spanning the gap. CDR1 is SGDLS and CDR2 is YYNGEE in the germline V gene. The CDR3 reads CASSGLDSATDTQYF. The CDR3 nucleotides read TGTGCCAGCAGCGGACTAGACAGTGCCACAGATACGCAGTATTTT.

V gene TRBV27 combines with J gene TRBJ2-1, with D possibly matching TRBD2 (6 bases). Between the trimmed V and J ends, which lost 5 bases and 5 bases, there was a span of 19 bases. The germline V gene encodes CDR1 MNHEY and CDR2 SMNVEV (reference sequence). This CDR3 comprises 16 residues. CDR3 sequence reads: CASSRAGAAGNNEQFF. The CDR3 DNA reads TGTGCCAGCAGTCGGGCGGGCGCGGCGGGAAACAATGAGCAGTTCTTC.

V is TRBV7-9 and J is TRBJ2-1, with 8 nucleotides matching TRBD2. CDR1 and CDR2 (germline): SEHNR, FQNEAQ (reference sequence). The ends lost 0 bases at V and 7 bases at J; junction bases unmatched: 5. The CDR3 totals 15 residues. The CDR3 reads CASSLAAASGNEQFF. CDR3 in DNA: TGTGCCAGCAGCTTAGCGGCAGCTAGCGGGAATGAGCAGTTCTTC.

The rearrangement uses TRBV9 and TRBJ1-1, with 8 bases identical to TRBD1. V shed 3 bases and J 9 bases; nucleotides not matched to a gene: 7. The CDR3 length is 13 residues. Per the germline V gene, CDR1 is SGDLS and CDR2 is YYNGEE. CDR3 in amino acids: CASSDGQGIKAFF. The CDR3 DNA is TGTGCCAGCAGCGACGGACAGGGAATTAAAGCTTTCTTT.

This clone was seen just once. The V and J genes are TRBV5-5 and TRBJ1-1, with 7 nucleotides matching TRBD1. In germline, CDR1 is SGHKS, CDR2 YYEKEE (reference sequence). This CDR3 has 13 residues. The V gene end was trimmed by 3 bases and the J gene end by 5 bases; junction bases not matched to a gene: 4. The CDR3 reads CASSSDRWTEAFF. The CDR3 region has the DNA TGTGCCAGCAGCTCGGACAGGTGGACTGAAGCTTTCTTT.

CDR3 nucleotide sequence: TGTGCCAGCAGCCCTCTTAGCGGGAGGGCCTCCTACAATGAGCAGTTCTTC. Protein: CASSPLSGRASYNEQFF. The rearrangement uses TRBV7-9 and TRBJ2-1, with TRBD2 matching over 11 bases. Germline trimming cut 5 bases from V and 0 bases from J; bases unmatched to any gene: 6. The germline V gene has CDR1 SEHNR and CDR2 FQNEAQ (reference sequence). This CDR3 is built from 17 residues.

Only a few counts were recorded for this clone. This chain joins TRBV4-2 and TRBJ1-5; D is unresolved. Germline CDR1 and CDR2: LGHNA and YNFKEQ. Trimming left V 4 bases short and J 3 bases short, with 13 bases between. The CDR3 contains 15 residues. Written as DNA, the CDR3 is TGTGCCAGCAGCCCCTCCCTGGATACCAATCAGCCCCAGCATTTT. It is translated as CASSPSLDTNQPQHF.

This clone is judged medium-sized. The chain recombines TRBV2 with TRBJ2-7; D not certain. The ends were cut back, 4 bases at V and 5 bases at J, with 3 bases in the middle. There are 10 residues in the CDR3. Per the germline V gene, CDR1 is SNHLY and CDR2 is FYNNEI. For the CDR3, the DNA is TGTGCCAGCAGTGGACACGAGCAGTACTTC. It yields the protein CASSGHEQYF.

The J gene is TRBJ2-7, the V gene TRBV5-1; 7 bases map to TRBD1. The CDR3 runs to 15 residues. Trimming took 4 bases from V and 3 from J; bases not matched to a gene: 10. In germline, CDR1 is SGHRS, CDR2 YFSETQ. The CDR3 loop reads CASSPPPGQLYEQYF. CDR3 DNA: TGCGCCAGCAGCCCCCCTCCGGGACAGCTCTACGAGCAGTACTTC.

The sample holds one count of this clone. V and J are TRBV5-8 and TRBJ1-4; D is perhaps TRBD1 (6 bases). Germline-derived CDR1 and CDR2 are SGHTS and YDEGEE. The CDR3 extends over 15 amino acids. Trimming took 0 bases from V and 7 from J, leaving 13 bases between them. Here the CDR3 reads CASSLAQGYREKLFF. CDR3 sequence (DNA): TGTGCCAGCAGCTTGGCCCAGGGGTACCGTGAAAAACTGTTTTTT.

V usage is TRBV7-8 and J usage is TRBJ2-1; TRBD2 matches 8 bases. The germline CDR1 and CDR2 sequences are SGHVS and FQNEAQ. V dropped 5 bases and J dropped 8; count of bases not matched to a gene: 14. This CDR3 comprises 16 residues. CDR3 protein: CASSPPGLAGFHEQFF. The CDR3 DNA reads TGTGCCAGCAGCCCTCCGGGGTTAGCGGGATTCCATGAGCAGTTCTTC.

This clone was recorded once. The genes are TRBV7-9 and TRBJ2-7, with D possibly being TRBD1 or TRBD2 (6 bases each). The CDR3 has 15 amino acids. V was clipped by 5 bases and J by 2 bases, with 16 bases between them. The germline CDR1 and CDR2 sequences are SEHNR and FQNEAQ (reference sequence). The DNA of the CDR3 is TGTGCCAGCAGCCCTACTTTAAGGGGGGCCTACGAGCAGTACTTC. Translating gives CASSPTLRGAYEQYF.

This sequence joins TRBV7-9 and TRBJ2-1, with no clear D. Trimming removed 4 bases from V and 2 bases from J, with 18 bases in between. The CDR3 has 17 residues. Germline-derived CDR1 and CDR2 are SEHNR and FQNEAQ (reference sequence). This CDR3 reads CASSSFERGVPYNEQFF. CDR3 coding DNA: TGTGCCAGCAGCTCCTTCGAAAGAGGCGTGCCCTACAATGAGCAGTTCTTC.

The chain carries TRBV27 and TRBJ1-2; maybe TRBD1 (5 bases). The germline V gene has CDR1 MNHEY and CDR2 SMNVEV (reference sequence). The CDR3 length is 13 residues. V lost 5 bases and J 2 bases, leaving 9 bases between the germline ends. The CDR3 bases are TGTGCCAGCAGTGTTGACAGCAACTATGGCTACACCTTC. Encoded protein: CASSVDSNYGYTF.

This sequence joins TRBV7-9 and TRBJ2-7; no firm D call. Germline CDR1 and CDR2: SEHNR and FQNEAQ (reference sequence). The CDR3 contains 13 residues. V lost 5 bases, J lost 0 bases, and 8 bases lay in between. The CDR3 is CASSLSSSYEQYF. In DNA, the CDR3 is TGTGCCAGCAGCCTTTCCAGCTCCTACGAGCAGTACTTC. The full variable domain, in which reference TRBV7-9 and TRBJ2-7 provide the parts outside the CDR3, is DTGVSQNPRHKITKRGQNVTFRCDPISEHNRLYWYRQTLGQGPEFLTYFQNEAQLEKSRLLSDRFSAERPKGSFSTLEIQRTEQGDSAMYLCASSLSSSYEQYFGPGTRLTVT.

The chain is built from TRBV30 and TRBJ2-7; 10 bases fit TRBD1. The ends lost 5 bases at V and 3 bases at J; junction bases unmatched: 10. This CDR3 has 15 amino acids. Germline assignment: CDR1 GTSNPN and CDR2 SVGIG (reference sequence). For the CDR3, the DNA is TGTGCCTGGGACGAGGGGGACAGGGGTATCTACGAGCAGTACTTC. This translates into CAWDEGDRGIYEQYF.

This clone occurred a few times. CDR3 in amino acids: CAISEMDSSYEQYF. In DNA, the CDR3 is TGTGCCATCAGTGAGATGGACAGCTCCTACGAGCAGTACTTC. V is TRBV10-3 and J is TRBJ2-7, with D tentatively TRBD1 (6 bases). CDR1 and CDR2 from the germline V gene are ENHRY and SYGVKD. This CDR3 spans 14 amino acids. The germline V and J ends were trimmed by 2 bases and 0 bases, with 8 bases remaining between them.

The gene calls are TRBV4-2 and TRBJ2-1; maybe TRBD2 (5 bases). The CDR3 consists of 18 residues. Trimming stripped 3 bases from V and 4 bases from J, with 22 bases between. From germline, CDR1 is LGHNA and CDR2 YNFKEQ. The chain's CDR3 is CASSQTQGLGRTYNEQFF. CDR3 in DNA: TGTGCCAGCAGCCAGACCCAAGGACTTGGTAGAACTTACAATGAGCAGTTCTTC.

The chain recombines TRBV2 with TRBJ1-5; D not resolved. Germline values: CDR1 SNHLY, CDR2 FYNNEI. The V end was cut by 3 bases, the J end by 1 base, with 4 bases between. CDR3 length: 13 residues. The CDR3 DNA sequence: TGTGCCAGCAGTGAGGAGAGCAATCAGCCCCAGCATTTT. Translated, it gives CASSEESNQPQHF. Combining the CDR3 with reference TRBV2 and TRBJ1-5 gives the whole variable domain EPEVTQTPSHQVTQMGQEVILRCVPISNHLYFYWYRQILGQKVEFLVSFYNNEISEKSEIFDDQFSVERPDGSNFTLKIRSTKLEDSAMYFCASSEESNQPQHFGDGTRLSIL.

Here the CDR3 reads CASSLAEIWREVYNEQFF. The CDR3 DNA follows: TGCGCCAGCAGCTTGGCCGAAATCTGGCGGGAGGTCTACAATGAGCAGTTCTTC. The V and J genes are TRBV5-1 and TRBJ2-1; TRBD2 agrees at 8 bases. Germline V gives CDR1 SGHRS, CDR2 YFSETQ. CDR3 size: 18 residues. Losses at the gene ends were 0 bases for V and 3 bases for J; bases not matched to a gene: 11. The complete variable domain, with remaining parts taken from reference TRBV5-1 and TRBJ2-1, reads KAGVTQTPRYLIKTRGQQVTLSCSPISGHRSVSWYQQTPGQGLQFLFEYFSETQRNKGNFPGRFSGRQFSNSRSEMNVSTLELGDSALYLCASSLAEIWREVYNEQFFGPGTRLTVL.

The chain joins TRBV2 to TRBJ1-2; D perhaps matches TRBD1 (5 bases). The germline V gene encodes CDR1 SNHLY and CDR2 FYNNEI. This CDR3 contains 13 residues. V lost 4 bases and J lost 4, with 10 bases in between. CDR3 coding DNA: TGTGCCAGCAGTGCAGGGCATGGCTATGGCTACACCTTC. Its protein is CASSAGHGYGYTF.